This TCR beta chain was documented in a study of shared clonotypes between healthy human individuals. Input per replicate PCR of unsorted PBMC was 250 to 300 ng DNA, corresponding to tens of thousands of T cell genomes. Sequencing was performed with immunoSEQ multiplex PCR; in TCRdb, only in-frame clones are kept and a portion is missing. Among more than 400,000 clones listed, more than 75% were seen once. Study-level points and caveats: It was only blood that was sampled, and tissue repertoires likely differ.

A word on this clone: Antigen specificity is unknown.

Sequenced: PBMCs. The receptor comes from a woman between 40 and 50 years old in good health. Some clones in this sample may be carry-over from other donors' samples.

CDR3 nucleotides: TGCGCCAGCAGCTTCTCAAGGGGATCAGGACTAGCGGGAGTGACCTACAATGAGCAGTTCTTC. Residues: CASSFSRGSGLAGVTYNEQFF. The chain recombines TRBV5-1 with TRBJ2-1; TRBD2 aligns across 13 bases. V was clipped by 2 bases and J by 2 bases; unmatched bases: 16. In germline, CDR1 is SGHRS, CDR2 YFSETQ. The CDR3 is 21 amino acids.